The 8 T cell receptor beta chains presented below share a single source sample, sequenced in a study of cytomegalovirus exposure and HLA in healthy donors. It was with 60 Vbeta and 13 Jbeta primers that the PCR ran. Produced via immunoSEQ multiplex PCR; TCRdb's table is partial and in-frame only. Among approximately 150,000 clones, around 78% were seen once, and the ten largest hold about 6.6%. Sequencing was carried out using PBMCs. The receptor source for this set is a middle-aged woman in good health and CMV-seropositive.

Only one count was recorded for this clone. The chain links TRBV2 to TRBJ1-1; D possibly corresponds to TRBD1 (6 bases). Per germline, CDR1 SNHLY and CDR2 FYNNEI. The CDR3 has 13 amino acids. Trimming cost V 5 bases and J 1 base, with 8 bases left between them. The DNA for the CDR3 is TGTGCCAGCAGTTTACAGGGGAACACTGAAGCTTTCTTT. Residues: CASSLQGNTEAFF.

The CDR3 sequence: CASSLAGAGAYNEQFF. CDR3 sequence (DNA): TGTGCCAGCAGCTTGGCCGGGGCGGGAGCCTACAATGAGCAGTTCTTC. The chain joins TRBV5-4 to TRBJ2-1, with 7 positions matching TRBD2. CDR1 and CDR2 (germline): SGHNT, YYREEE (reference sequence). V dropped 0 bases and J dropped 2; count of bases not matched to a gene: 5. The CDR3 runs to 16 residues.

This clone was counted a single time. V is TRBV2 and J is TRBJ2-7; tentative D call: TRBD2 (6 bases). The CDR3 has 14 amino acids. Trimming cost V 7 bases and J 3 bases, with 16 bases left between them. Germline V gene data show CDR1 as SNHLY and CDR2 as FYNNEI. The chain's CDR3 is CASNNLDGGYEQYF. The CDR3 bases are TGTGCCAGCAACAACCTGGACGGGGGCTACGAGCAGTACTTC.

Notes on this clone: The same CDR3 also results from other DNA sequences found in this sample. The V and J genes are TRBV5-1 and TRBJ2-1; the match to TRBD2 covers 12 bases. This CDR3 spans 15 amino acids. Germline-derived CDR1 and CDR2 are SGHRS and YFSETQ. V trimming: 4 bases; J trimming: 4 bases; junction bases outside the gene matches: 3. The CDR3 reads CASSPGLAGYNEQFF. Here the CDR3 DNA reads TGCGCCAGCAGCCCCGGACTAGCGGGATACAATGAGCAGTTCTTC.

The CDR3 coding sequence is TGCGCCAGCAGCTGGAAGCGGGCTTCTAGCACAGATACGCAGTATTTT. Protein: CASSWKRASSTDTQYF. The V gene is TRBV5-1, the J gene TRBJ2-3, with D tentatively TRBD2 (6 bases). CDR1 and CDR2 from the germline V gene are SGHRS and YFSETQ. V was cut by 3 bases and J by 0 bases, with 14 bases left in between. The CDR3 length is 16 residues.

CDR3 in amino acids: CASSYGGVPEAFF. Here the CDR3 DNA reads TGTGCCAGCAGTTATGGGGGGGTCCCTGAAGCTTTCTTT. The V and J genes are TRBV28 and TRBJ1-1; maybe TRBD1 (5 bases). The V and J ends lost 4 bases and 6 bases respectively, with 12 bases between them. Looked up from germline, CDR1 is MDHEN and CDR2 is SYDVKM. This CDR3 contains 13 residues. The full variable domain, in which reference TRBV28 and TRBJ1-1 provide the parts outside the CDR3, is DVKVTQSSRYLVKRTGEKVFLECVQDMDHENMFWYRQDPGLGLRLIYFSYDVKMKEKGDIPEGYSVSREKKERFSLILESASTNQTSMYLCASSYGGVPEAFFGQGTRLTVV.

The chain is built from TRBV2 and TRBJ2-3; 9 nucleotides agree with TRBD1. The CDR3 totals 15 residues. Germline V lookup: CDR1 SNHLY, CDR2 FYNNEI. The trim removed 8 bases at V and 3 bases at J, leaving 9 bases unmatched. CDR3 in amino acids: CASAVRTGVTDTQYF. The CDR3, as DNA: TGTGCCAGCGCGGTCCGGACAGGGGTTACAGATACGCAGTATTTT.

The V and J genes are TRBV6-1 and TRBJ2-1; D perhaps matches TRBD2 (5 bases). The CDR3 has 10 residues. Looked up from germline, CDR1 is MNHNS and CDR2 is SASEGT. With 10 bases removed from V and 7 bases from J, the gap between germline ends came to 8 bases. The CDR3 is CATRVNEQFF. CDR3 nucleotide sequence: TGTGCCACGAGGGTAAATGAGCAGTTCTTC.